The rows below give T cell receptor beta chains drawn from one sample of a study of siplizumab effects on memory and regulatory T cells. The method was immunoSEQ multiplex PCR; TCRdb's version includes in-frame clones alone and lacks a portion of them. The table shows 15,000 to 20,000 clones, with 44% occurring only once. These receptors lack a known antigen. The specimen sequenced was CFSE-low (dividing) CD4+ T cells sorted from an allogeneic mixed lymphocyte reaction. These receptor sequences come from a human donor in good health; the cells came from an allogeneic mixed lymphocyte reaction. Some clones in this sample may be carry-over from other donors' samples. CDR3s include the opening cysteine and the closing phenylalanine or tryptophan. D genes are given only for firm matches. Clone size is shown for a subset of rows, as once, few, many or a class of expanded clone.

D gene: TRBD1; V gene: TRBV18; J gene: TRBJ2-7; clone size: few; CDR3 DNA: TGTGCCAGCTCACCTGGGACAGGGGACTACGAGCAGTACTTC; CDR3 protein: CASSPGTGDYEQYF
D gene: .; V gene: TRBV5-6; J gene: TRBJ2-7; clone size: .; CDR3 DNA: TGTGCCAGCAGCTTTTCAAGATACGAGCAGTACTTC; CDR3 protein: CASSFSRYEQYF
D gene: TRBD1; V gene: TRBV11-2; J gene: TRBJ1-2; clone size: .; CDR3 DNA: TGTGCCAGCAGCCGCGAGAGGGGGCCTGGCTACACCTTC; CDR3 protein: CASSRERGPGYTF
D gene: TRBD2; V gene: TRBV6-6; J gene: TRBJ2-3; clone size: .; CDR3 DNA: TGTGCCAGCAAAGCGGGGGGTAGCACAGATACGCAGTATTTT; CDR3 protein: CASKAGGSTDTQYF
D gene: .; V gene: TRBV9; J gene: TRBJ1-2; clone size: .; CDR3 DNA: TGTGCCAGCAGCGTGCTCCCGGGGGAGGCTCGCTATGGCTACACCTTC; CDR3 protein: CASSVLPGEARYGYTF
D gene: .; V gene: TRBV21-1; J gene: TRBJ2-3; clone size: .; CDR3 DNA: TGTGCCAGCAGCAAAGCGCCAAATCGGGGGAGAAGGATTTGGGCAGATACGCAGTATTTT; CDR3 protein: CASSKAPNRGRRIWADTQYF
D gene: TRBD1; V gene: TRBV4-1; J gene: TRBJ1-2; clone size: .; CDR3 DNA: TGCGCCAGCAGCCCCACTGGACAGGGTACCATCGGCTACACCTTC; CDR3 protein: CASSPTGQGTIGYTF
D gene: TRBD2; V gene: TRBV5-1; J gene: TRBJ2-5; clone size: .; CDR3 DNA: TGCGCCAGCAGCTTGCGGGGGGGTAAAGAGACCCAGTACTTC; CDR3 protein: CASSLRGGKETQYF
D gene: .; V gene: TRBV4-1; J gene: TRBJ1-5; clone size: few; CDR3 DNA: TGCGCCAGCAGCCAGTACACAAACAGCAATCAGCCCCAGCATTTT; CDR3 protein: CASSQYTNSNQPQHF
D gene: .; V gene: TRBV7-9; J gene: TRBJ1-5; clone size: once; CDR3 DNA: TGTGCCAGCAGCTTATCTACAGGACCTTCGGCCCAGCATTTT; CDR3 protein: CASSLSTGPSAQHF
D gene: .; V gene: TRBV9; J gene: TRBJ2-5; clone size: .; CDR3 DNA: TGTGCCAGCAGCGTAGAAGGCAGGGGCTCGCAAGAGACCCAGTACTTC; CDR3 protein: CASSVEGRGSQETQYF
D gene: .; V gene: TRBV9; J gene: TRBJ2-2; clone size: few; CDR3 DNA: TGTGCCAGCAGCGTAGATCCTGGGGTGGCCGGGGAGCTGTTTTTT; CDR3 protein: CASSVDPGVAGELFF
D gene: .; V gene: TRBV19; J gene: TRBJ1-5; clone size: .; CDR3 DNA: TGTGCCAGTAGTATAAGCAGCAATCAGCCCCAGCATTTT; CDR3 protein: CASSISSNQPQHF
D gene: .; V gene: TRBV7-2; J gene: TRBJ1-1; clone size: .; CDR3 DNA: TGTGCCAGCAGCTTAGGACGGATGAACACTGAAGCTTTCTTT; CDR3 protein: CASSLGRMNTEAFF
D gene: TRBD1; V gene: TRBV9; J gene: TRBJ2-7; clone size: .; CDR3 DNA: TGTGCCAGCAGCATCGGACAGGGGAGCTCCTACGAGCAGTACTTC; CDR3 protein: CASSIGQGSSYEQYF
D gene: .; V gene: TRBV7-2; J gene: TRBJ2-5; clone size: .; CDR3 DNA: TGTGCCAGCAGCTTCTCCGCCCGGAACCAAGAGACCCAGTACTTC; CDR3 protein: CASSFSARNQETQYF
D gene: TRBD1; V gene: TRBV7-2; J gene: TRBJ1-1; clone size: few; CDR3 DNA: TGTGCCAGCAGCCGCGGGACAGGGAACACTGAAGCTTTCTTT; CDR3 protein: CASSRGTGNTEAFF
D gene: .; V gene: TRBV5-1; J gene: TRBJ1-2; clone size: .; CDR3 DNA: TGCGCCAGCAGCTTGGATCTTTATGTGGGACAATATGGCTACACCTTC; CDR3 protein: CASSLDLYVGQYGYTF
D gene: .; V gene: TRBV5-1; J gene: TRBJ1-3; clone size: .; CDR3 DNA: TGCGCCAGCAGCTTGGGAGGGCTTGGAAACACCATATATTTT; CDR3 protein: CASSLGGLGNTIYF
D gene: .; V gene: TRBV6-1; J gene: TRBJ2-5; clone size: .; CDR3 DNA: TGTGTCAGCAGTGACCTACGGGGGGCCCTCCAAGAGACCCAGTACTTC; CDR3 protein: CVSSDLRGALQETQYF
D gene: TRBD1; V gene: TRBV4-1; J gene: TRBJ2-3; clone size: .; CDR3 DNA: TGCGCCAGCAGCCAAGTTGACAGGGTGTTTGGAGATACGCAGTATTTT; CDR3 protein: CASSQVDRVFGDTQYF
D gene: .; V gene: TRBV18; J gene: TRBJ1-5; clone size: once; CDR3 DNA: TGTGCCAGCTCCCCCCCCGATCAGCCCCAGCATTTT; CDR3 protein: CASSPPDQPQHF
D gene: .; V gene: TRBV29-1; J gene: TRBJ2-1; clone size: few; CDR3 DNA: TGCAGCGTTGCCCGAAGCAGGGGTGTAGCTGAGCAGTTCTTC; CDR3 protein: CSVARSRGVAEQFF
D gene: TRBD1; V gene: TRBV29-1; J gene: TRBJ1-1; clone size: .; CDR3 DNA: TGCAGCTCATGGGACAGAATGAACACTAAAGCTTTCTTT; CDR3 protein: CSSWDRMNTKAFF
D gene: .; V gene: TRBV5-6; J gene: TRBJ2-2; clone size: .; CDR3 DNA: TGTGCCAGCAGCCAGATGACAGGGGAGCTGTTTTTT; CDR3 protein: CASSQMTGELFF
D gene: TRBD1; V gene: TRBV7-3; J gene: TRBJ2-7; clone size: .; CDR3 DNA: TGTGCCAGCAGCCCCGACAGGGCCTACGAGCAGTACTTC; CDR3 protein: CASSPDRAYEQYF
D gene: .; V gene: TRBV19; J gene: TRBJ1-5; clone size: .; CDR3 DNA: TGTGCCAGTAGGGATCTTTTTGCCAATCAGCCCCAGCATTTT; CDR3 protein: CASRDLFANQPQHF
D gene: .; V gene: TRBV7-9; J gene: TRBJ1-1; clone size: .; CDR3 DNA: TGTGCCAGCAGCTTAGATTATGGGCCTACCGCTGAAGCTTTCTTT; CDR3 protein: CASSLDYGPTAEAFF
D gene: .; V gene: TRBV9; J gene: TRBJ2-2; clone size: once; CDR3 DNA: TGTGCCAGCAGCCTAGGGGCCGGGGAGCTGTTTTTT; CDR3 protein: CASSLGAGELFF
D gene: TRBD1; V gene: TRBV11-2; J gene: TRBJ2-7; clone size: .; CDR3 DNA: TGTGCCAGCAGCCCGACAGGGTATACGGGCGAGCAGTACTTC; CDR3 protein: CASSPTGYTGEQYF
D gene: .; V gene: TRBV7-5; J gene: TRBJ2-7; clone size: .; CDR3 DNA: TGTGCCAGCAGCCCCGACAGGGTACCTACCTACGAGCAGTACTTC; CDR3 protein: CASSPDRVPTYEQYF
D gene: .; V gene: TRBV5-5; J gene: TRBJ1-2; clone size: .; CDR3 DNA: TGTGCCAGCAGCTCCGGGCCGAGTTATGGCTACACCTTC; CDR3 protein: CASSSGPSYGYTF
D gene: TRBD2; V gene: TRBV19; J gene: TRBJ2-1; clone size: .; CDR3 DNA: TGTGCCAGTAGTATAACTAGCGGGGGGGCCATCGGCTCCTACAATGAGCAGTTCTTC; CDR3 protein: CASSITSGGAIGSYNEQFF
D gene: TRBD2; V gene: TRBV5-3; J gene: TRBJ2-3; clone size: few; CDR3 DNA: TGTGCCAGAAGCTTGACTAGCGGGGGGGCAGATACGCAGTATTTT; CDR3 protein: CARSLTSGGADTQYF
D gene: .; V gene: TRBV6-5; J gene: TRBJ2-7; clone size: .; CDR3 DNA: TGTGCCAGCAGTTACAACCGTGGTTCGATGGAGTACTTC; CDR3 protein: CASSYNRGSMEYF
D gene: TRBD1; V gene: TRBV4-1; J gene: TRBJ2-3; clone size: few; CDR3 DNA: TGCGCCAGCAGCCTCAGGGGGCCTAGCACAGATACGCAGTATTTT; CDR3 protein: CASSLRGPSTDTQYF
D gene: .; V gene: TRBV2; J gene: TRBJ1-2; clone size: .; CDR3 DNA: TGTGCCAGCAGTGAGGACAGCTATGGCTACACCTTC; CDR3 protein: CASSEDSYGYTF
D gene: TRBD1; V gene: TRBV6-5; J gene: TRBJ1-2; clone size: .; CDR3 DNA: TGTGCCAGCAGCTCGACAGGGTCCTATGGCTACACCTTC; CDR3 protein: CASSSTGSYGYTF
D gene: .; V gene: TRBV5-5; J gene: TRBJ1-2; clone size: .; CDR3 DNA: TGTGCCAGCAGCTGGGTGGCTTCCCGGGCTAACTATGGCTACACCTTC; CDR3 protein: CASSWVASRANYGYTF
D gene: .; V gene: TRBV14; J gene: TRBJ1-1; clone size: .; CDR3 DNA: TGTGCCAGCGGTAGATTAAACACTGAAGCTTTCTTT; CDR3 protein: CASGRLNTEAFF
D gene: .; V gene: TRBV7-2; J gene: TRBJ2-7; clone size: .; CDR3 DNA: TGTGCCAGCAGCTTAGATCAGCTCTCCTACGAGCAGTACTTC; CDR3 protein: CASSLDQLSYEQYF
D gene: .; V gene: TRBV9; J gene: TRBJ1-1; clone size: .; CDR3 DNA: TGTGCCAGCAGCCCCACGCCCCTGGGGAACACTGAAGCTTTCTTT; CDR3 protein: CASSPTPLGNTEAFF
D gene: .; V gene: TRBV9; J gene: TRBJ2-5; clone size: .; CDR3 DNA: TGTGCCAGCAGCGTAGAGGGGACTCCGCGAGGTGGATCCCAGTACTTC; CDR3 protein: CASSVEGTPRGGSQYF
D gene: .; V gene: TRBV7-2; J gene: TRBJ1-6; clone size: once; CDR3 DNA: TGTGCCAGCAGAGGGGACATCAGCTCCTATAATTCACCCCTCCACTTT; CDR3 protein: CASRGDISSYNSPLHF
D gene: TRBD1; V gene: TRBV5-1; J gene: TRBJ1-5; clone size: .; CDR3 DNA: TGCGCCAGCAGCTTGGAGGGACAGGGTAGACAGCCCCAGCATTTT; CDR3 protein: CASSLEGQGRQPQHF
D gene: .; V gene: TRBV7-9; J gene: TRBJ2-1; clone size: .; CDR3 DNA: TGTGCCAGCAGCGGCTACGAGCGTTGGTCTGATGAGCAGTTCTTC; CDR3 protein: CASSGYERWSDEQFF
D gene: TRBD1; V gene: TRBV19; J gene: TRBJ2-5; clone size: .; CDR3 DNA: TGTGCCAGTAGTACTGGACAGGGGGAAGAGACCCAGTACTTC; CDR3 protein: CASSTGQGEETQYF
D gene: TRBD1; V gene: TRBV19; J gene: TRBJ1-5; clone size: .; CDR3 DNA: TGTGCCAGTAGTCCTTTCCTTGGACAGGGCGGCCAGCCCCAGCATTTT; CDR3 protein: CASSPFLGQGGQPQHF
D gene: .; V gene: TRBV5-1; J gene: TRBJ1-5; clone size: few; CDR3 DNA: TGCGCCAGCAGCTGGGGTCATAGCAATCAGCCCCAGCATTTT; CDR3 protein: CASSWGHSNQPQHF
D gene: .; V gene: TRBV9; J gene: TRBJ1-2; clone size: .; CDR3 DNA: TGTGCCAGCAGCGACCCCAGGGGCAGGTTTGGCTACACCTTC; CDR3 protein: CASSDPRGRFGYTF
D gene: .; V gene: TRBV6-1; J gene: TRBJ1-2; clone size: .; CDR3 DNA: TGTGCCAGCAGTGAAGCGCATGGCCCCTATGGCTACACCTTC; CDR3 protein: CASSEAHGPYGYTF
D gene: .; V gene: TRBV29-1; J gene: TRBJ1-4; clone size: .; CDR3 DNA: TGCAGCGAGGGGAGTGAAAAACTGTTTTTT; CDR3 protein: CSEGSEKLFF
D gene: TRBD2; V gene: TRBV9; J gene: TRBJ2-7; clone size: medium-sized; CDR3 DNA: TGTGCCAGCAGCGTAGGGCCTAGCGGGCTCTACGAGCAGTACTTC; CDR3 protein: CASSVGPSGLYEQYF
D gene: .; V gene: TRBV11-2; J gene: TRBJ1-1; clone size: .; CDR3 DNA: TGTGCCAGCAGCTTAGATTCGGGGGGTGAAGCTTTCTTT; CDR3 protein: CASSLDSGGEAFF
D gene: .; V gene: TRBV19; J gene: TRBJ1-6; clone size: once; CDR3 DNA: TGTGCCAGTAGGCCCCCGACGGGCGAGGGTTCACCCCTCCACTTT; CDR3 protein: CASRPPTGEGSPLHF
D gene: .; V gene: TRBV4-1; J gene: TRBJ1-2; clone size: .; CDR3 DNA: TGCGCCAGCAGCCAAGACCCAGGGGCTAACTATGGCTACACCTTC; CDR3 protein: CASSQDPGANYGYTF
D gene: .; V gene: TRBV9; J gene: TRBJ1-2; clone size: .; CDR3 DNA: TGTGCCAGCAGCGGTTTGGGTGACTATGGCTACACCTTC; CDR3 protein: CASSGLGDYGYTF
D gene: TRBD2; V gene: TRBV6-1; J gene: TRBJ2-1; clone size: .; CDR3 DNA: TGTGCCAGCAGTGAATTGCGGGCTAGCGGGGGCTACCAGAATGAGCAGTTCTTC; CDR3 protein: CASSELRASGGYQNEQFF
D gene: TRBD2; V gene: TRBV13; J gene: TRBJ2-5; clone size: few; CDR3 DNA: TGTGCCAGCAGCTTCCCTAGCGGGGGTTCTGGGACCCAGTACTTC; CDR3 protein: CASSFPSGGSGTQYF